Sequencing of this T cell receptor (beta chain) was carried out in a study of graft-versus-host responses after intestinal transplantation. Here immunoSEQ multiplex PCR was the method, and the copy in TCRdb shows in-frame clones only, minus some. Of 100,000 to 140,000 clones listed, around 90% are singletons. CDR3 length: 15 residues. With 5 bases clipped from V and 1 base from J, the junction kept 8 bases outside the gene matches. The germline gives CDR1 MNHEY, CDR2 SVGAGI. Concerning this clone itself: Its cognate antigen is unknown.

This clonotype was obtained from a human donor who was the organ donor for an intestinal transplant. The chain is built from TRBV6-5 and TRBJ2-7; 7 bases line up with TRBD1. This sample comprised unstimulated CD4+ T cells sorted from spleen or lymph node cells, obtained before transplant. The CDR3 region has the DNA TGTGCCAGCAGTCCCGCCAGGGGGTCGTCCTACGAGCAGTACTTC. Translated: CASSPARGSSYEQYF.